The 5 T cell receptor beta chains below come from one sample, sequenced in a study of blood T cell repertoires in COVID-19. The assay was immunoSEQ multiplex PCR, and TCRdb's table has in-frame clones only and misses some. This sample has 250,000 or so clones, with around 86% found just once. Sequencing was carried out using PBMCs or T cells enriched from blood (not recorded which). The receptors here all came from a man between 35 and 55 years old who had recovered from COVID-19.

The CDR3 bases are TGTGCCAGCTCACCACTTGGGCAGGGGGCGGAAAAACTGTTTTTT. Its translation: CASSPLGQGAEKLFF. The gene calls are TRBV18 and TRBJ1-4; TRBD1 matches 8 bases. Germline V lookup: CDR1 KGHSH, CDR2 LQKENI. V gave up 1 base and J gave up 8 bases; unmatched junction bases: 6. This CDR3 is 15 amino acids long.

The V call is TRBV7-2, the J call TRBJ1-1, with 7 bases that match TRBD1. The CDR3 length is 13 residues. V shed 4 bases and J 6 bases; nucleotides not matched to a gene: 5. The germline V gene has CDR1 SGHTA and CDR2 FQGNSA. CDR3 in DNA: TGTGCCAGCAGCTGGGACAGTCGGGCTGAAGCTTTCTTT. This encodes CASSWDSRAEAFF.

The CDR3 reads CAWGTGGSYEQYF. CDR3 DNA sequence: TGTGCCTGGGGGACAGGGGGCTCCTACGAGCAGTACTTC. The V gene is TRBV30, the J gene TRBJ2-7; 11 positions match TRBD1. This CDR3 has 13 residues. The junction had 0 bases not matched to a gene; V was cut back by 5 bases and J by 0 bases. In germline, CDR1 is GTSNPN, CDR2 SVGIG (reference sequence).

This rearrangement joins TRBV5-1 to TRBJ1-4; a possible D gene is TRBD1 (6 bases). V lost 4 bases and J 6 bases, leaving 16 bases between the germline ends. Germline CDR1 SGHRS, CDR2 YFSETQ. The CDR3 runs 15 residues. The CDR3 DNA is TGCGCCAGCAGCCGGGAGGGGGGCCGGGATGAAAAACTGTTTTTT. This encodes CASSREGGRDEKLFF.

V is TRBV15 and J is TRBJ1-5; maybe TRBD1 (5 bases). Trimming stripped 1 base from V and 3 bases from J, with 7 bases between. Germline-derived CDR1 and CDR2 are LNHNV and YYDKDF (reference sequence). The CDR3 extends over 14 amino acids. CDR3 sequence: CATSRGGPNQPQHF. In DNA form, the CDR3 reads TGTGCCACCAGCAGAGGGGGCCCCAATCAGCCCCAGCATTTT.